This T cell receptor (beta chain) came from a study of blood T cell repertoires in COVID-19. Across the study: Whether acute or convalescent, the COVID-19 samples came from the United States, Italy and Spain. T cells, B-cell-depleted T cells, or PBMCs provided the cDNA or gDNA that served as material.

The table lists this clone with a count of one. Per the original data handling: Amplification of reference gene primers was used by the study to estimate nucleated cell counts. The assay was immunoSEQ multiplex PCR, and TCRdb's table has in-frame clones only and misses some. D and trimming come from the DNA, and the V and J calls and clone size come from that table. The sample consists of 70,000 to 95,000 clones, roughly nine tenths of them appearing once. Germline CDR1 and CDR2: MNHEY and SMNVEV (reference sequence). Trimming left V 0 bases short and J 6 bases short, with 8 bases between. This CDR3 is 13 amino acids long.

The sample taken for sequencing was peripheral blood. The origin of this receptor is a woman of 80 years or more with active COVID-19. The chain links TRBV27 to TRBJ1-2; possible D gene TRBD1, 5 bases. CDR3 sequence (DNA): TGTGCCAGCAGTTTATCGGCAGGGAATGGCTACACCTTC. It encodes CASSLSAGNGYTF.